This T cell receptor (beta chain) emerged from a study of blood T cell repertoires in COVID-19. Method: immunoSEQ multiplex PCR; TCRdb's copy keeps in-frame clones and lacks some. Among roughly 150,000 clones, roughly 86% were seen once, and the ten largest hold approximately 2.6%. This clone was seen just once. The source material was peripheral blood. This TCR was recovered from a woman of 80 years or more with COVID-19, enrolled during active disease.

The CDR3 bases are TGTGCCACCAGCAGAGATTTGGACAGGGTTGTGTTTTTT. This translates into CATSRDLDRVVFF. J is TRBJ1-4 and V is TRBV15; 8 nucleotides line up with TRBD1. Germline V gives CDR1 LNHNV, CDR2 YYDKDF (reference sequence). The ends lost 0 bases at V and 15 bases at J; junction bases unmatched: 6. The CDR3 spans 13 residues.